This TCR beta chain derives from a study of blood T cell repertoires in COVID-19. Study background: COVID-19 samples collected from the United States, Italy and Spain covered acute and convalescent phases.

This CDR3 spans 19 amino acids. The participants were between about 18 and 100 years old and came from fewer than 25 US areas. Donors of Cohort 3 who recovered were those that had two negative PCRs, clearance, or symptom resolution. Method: immunoSEQ multiplex PCR; TCRdb's copy keeps in-frame clones and lacks some. The table lists 130,000 to 150,000 clones, roughly four fifths of them singletons. The material sequenced was PBMCs or T cells enriched from blood (not recorded which). This TCR derives from a man aged 50 to 60 who had recovered from COVID-19. The chain carries TRBV12-2 and TRBJ2-2; the D segment call TRBD1 is taken from the table without a DNA check. TRBV12-2 is termed a pseudogene. CDR3 in DNA: TGTGCGATCCTCCATCCCGTTCCTCAGGGACAGGGGAACACCGGGGAGCTGTTTTTT. It encodes CAILHPVPQGQGNTGELFF.